This T cell receptor beta chain stems from a study of type 1 regulatory T cells. About the research overall: T-allo10 is a Tr1-enriched, alloantigen-specific CD4 T cell product made in vitro.

Germline-derived CDR1 and CDR2 are SGHTA and FQGNSA. The V gene end was trimmed by 4 bases and the J gene end by 4 bases; junction bases not matched to a gene: 3. This CDR3 contains 13 residues. TCRdb itself ran the reads through MiXCR, one entry per CDR3 protein. The sample gives about 68,000 distinct CDR3 sequences, 63% of which show up once; 7.6% is in the top ten. This clonotype was detected only a few times. Its antigen is currently unknown. The graft donor-derived T-allo10 cells reportedly recognize host alloantigens, are anergic, and suppress alloantigen-specifically. The rearrangement links TRBV7-2 to TRBJ2-7; 8 bases align to TRBD2. The sequence came from a human donor in good health. Sequencing was performed on cultured T cells, either the whole culture or a sorted T cell fraction (not recorded which). Subset noted: Tr1-enriched cell product generated in vitro against host alloantigens. The CDR3 protein is CASSSREGYEQYF. CDR3 sequence (DNA): TGTGCCAGCAGCTCACGGGAGGGGTACGAGCAGTACTTC.